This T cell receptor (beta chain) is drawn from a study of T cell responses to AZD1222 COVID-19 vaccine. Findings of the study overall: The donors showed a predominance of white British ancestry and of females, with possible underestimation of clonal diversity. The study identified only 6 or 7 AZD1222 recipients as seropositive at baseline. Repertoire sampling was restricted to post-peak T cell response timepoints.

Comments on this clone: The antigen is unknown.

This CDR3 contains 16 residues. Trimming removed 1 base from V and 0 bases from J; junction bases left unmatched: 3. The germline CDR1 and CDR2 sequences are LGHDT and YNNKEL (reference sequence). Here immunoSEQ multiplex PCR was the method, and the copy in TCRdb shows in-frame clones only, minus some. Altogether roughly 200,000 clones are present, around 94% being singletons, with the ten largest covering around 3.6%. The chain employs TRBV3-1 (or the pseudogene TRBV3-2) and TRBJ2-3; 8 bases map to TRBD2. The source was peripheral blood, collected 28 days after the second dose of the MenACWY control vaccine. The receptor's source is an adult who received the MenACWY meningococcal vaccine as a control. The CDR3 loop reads CASSQGPSGSTDTQYF. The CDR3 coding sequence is TGTGCCAGCAGCCAAGGGCCTAGCGGGAGCACAGATACGCAGTATTTT.